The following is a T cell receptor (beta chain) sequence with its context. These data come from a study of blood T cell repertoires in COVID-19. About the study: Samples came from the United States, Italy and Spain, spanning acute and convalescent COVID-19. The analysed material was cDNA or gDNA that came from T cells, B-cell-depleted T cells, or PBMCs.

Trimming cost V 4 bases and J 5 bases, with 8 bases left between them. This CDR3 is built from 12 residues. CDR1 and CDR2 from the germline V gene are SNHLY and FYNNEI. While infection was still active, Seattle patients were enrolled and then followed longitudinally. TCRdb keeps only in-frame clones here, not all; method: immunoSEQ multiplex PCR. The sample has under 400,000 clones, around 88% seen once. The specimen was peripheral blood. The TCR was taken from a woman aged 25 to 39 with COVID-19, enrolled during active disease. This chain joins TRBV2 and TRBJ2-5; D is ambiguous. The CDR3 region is CASSVARETQYF. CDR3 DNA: TGTGCCAGCAGTGTGGCGAGGGAGACCCAGTACTTC.